Listed below are T cell receptor beta chains from one sample, sequenced in a study of blood T cells in healthy people across ages. TCRdb re-analysed the 5' RACE reads in MiXCR, keeping a single row per CDR3 protein. The sample has 700,000 to 900,000 distinct CDR3 sequences; under 30% are singletons. The same sample was also studied in work on T cells of mothers and their children.

Material for sequencing was blood. The receptor set was obtained from a boy aged 10-17 years in good health. Both conserved end residues are part of each CDR3. D genes are given only for firm matches. The size entry is marked missing in some rows and otherwise reads once, few, many or a size class.

j_call v_call d_call clone_size cdr3_aa cdr3_nt
TRBJ2-1 TRBV5-1 TRBD2 NA CASSRGPSGGTYNEQFF TGCGCCAGCTCCCGGGGGCCTAGCGGGGGAACCTACAATGAGCAGTTCTTC
TRBJ2-6 TRBV18 NA NA CASSPDFSSGANILTF TGTGCCAGCTCACCCGACTTCAGCTCTGGGGCCAACATCCTGACTTTC
TRBJ2-6 TRBV2 TRBD1 few CASRDGQGALSGANVLTF TGTGCCAGCAGGGATGGACAGGGGGCCCTCTCTGGGGCCAACGTCCTGACTTTC
TRBJ2-2 TRBV7-9 TRBD1 NA CASSFSPGQGSGGELFF TGTGCCAGCAGCTTCTCCCCGGGACAGGGATCTGGCGGGGAGCTGTTTTTT
TRBJ1-6 TRBV9 NA NA CASGGGRRSPLHF TGTGCCAGCGGCGGGGGTCGTCGGTCACCCCTCCACTTT
TRBJ1-1 TRBV18 NA NA CASSPSPGLENTEAFF TGTGCCAGCTCACCTAGTCCGGGGTTGGAGAACACTGAAGCTTTCTTT
TRBJ1-2 TRBV29-1 TRBD1 few CSVSLIQGNGYTF TGCAGCGTGTCTTTAATACAGGGGAATGGCTACACCTTC
TRBJ2-6 TRBV6-5 NA NA CASSSLSSGANVLTF TGTGCCAGCAGTAGTCTCTCCTCTGGGGCCAACGTCCTGACTTTC
TRBJ1-5 TRBV12-3/TRBV12-4 NA NA CASSLAGEEQPQHF TGTGCCAGCAGTTTAGCAGGGGAAGAGCAGCCCCAGCATTTT
TRBJ2-7 TRBV3-1 TRBD1 NA CASSQETGRANEQYF TGTGCCAGCAGCCAGGAGACAGGGCGAGCGAACGAGCAGTACTTC
TRBJ2-2 TRBV7-2 NA NA CASNFLANTGELFF TGTGCCAGCAACTTTCTAGCGAACACCGGGGAGCTGTTTTTT
TRBJ2-5 TRBV7-9 NA many CASSLLLETQYF TGTGCCAGCAGCTTATTACTAGAGACCCAGTACTTC
TRBJ2-5 TRBV5-1 NA NA CASSYGTSEETQYF TGCGCCAGCAGCTATGGGACCTCGGAAGAGACCCAGTACTTC
TRBJ2-7 TRBV5-1 TRBD1 NA CASSQGDRGQLYEQYF TGCGCCAGCAGCCAAGGGGACAGGGGCCAACTCTACGAGCAGTACTTC
TRBJ1-4 TRBV7-9 NA few CASNPGPYNEKLFF TGTGCCAGCAATCCAGGGCCGTATAATGAAAAACTGTTTTTT
TRBJ2-1 TRBV2 NA few CASSEGYVDEQFF TGTGCCAGCAGTGAAGGTTATGTGGATGAGCAGTTCTTC
TRBJ2-1 TRBV12-3/TRBV12-4 NA NA CASSFPPGEQFF TGTGCCAGCAGTTTCCCCCCCGGTGAGCAGTTCTTC
TRBJ2-2 TRBV29-1 TRBD1 NA CSGNNRGDGELFF TGCAGCGGTAACAACAGGGGTGACGGGGAGCTGTTTTTT
TRBJ2-1 TRBV5-5 NA NA CASSYASSYNEQFF TGTGCCAGCAGCTATGCTAGCTCCTACAATGAGCAGTTCTTC
TRBJ2-2 TRBV7-8 TRBD1 once CASSTPRQGWGELFF TGTGCCAGCAGCACCCCGAGACAGGGATGGGGGGAGCTGTTTTTT
TRBJ2-7 TRBV4-1 NA few CASSQPGPRVGYEQYF TGCGCCAGCAGCCAGCCCGGGCCCCGGGTAGGCTACGAGCAGTACTTC
TRBJ2-2 TRBV7-3 TRBD1 few CASRQTGDTGELFF TGTGCCAGCAGGCAGACAGGGGACACCGGGGAGCTGTTTTTT
TRBJ2-7 TRBV6-1 TRBD1 NA CASTIRTGTYEQYF TGTGCCAGCACCATCAGGACAGGAACCTACGAGCAGTACTTC
TRBJ2-5 TRBV2 NA few CASRRGLEETQYF TGTGCCAGCAGGCGGGGGCTCGAAGAGACCCAGTACTTC
TRBJ2-7 TRBV20-1 TRBD1 few CSAQPPTGGIFYEQYF TGCAGTGCCCAACCACCGACAGGGGGTATTTTCTACGAGCAGTACTTC
TRBJ2-1 TRBV7-6 TRBD2 NA CASSPAGGGDEQFF TGTGCCTCCTCACCAGCGGGGGGCGGGGATGAGCAGTTCTTC
TRBJ2-6 TRBV29-1 NA few CSFKDGARGANVLTF TGCAGCTTCAAGGACGGGGCGCGAGGGGCCAACGTCCTGACTTTC
TRBJ1-1 TRBV6-2/TRBV6-3 NA NA CASSRGLREAFF TGTGCCAGCAGTAGAGGACTGCGTGAAGCTTTCTTT
TRBJ2-5 TRBV25-1 NA NA CASRLSVIGETQYF TGTGCCAGCCGCCTCTCAGTCATTGGGGAGACCCAGTACTTC